The source of this TCR beta chain is a study of CD8 T cells in Susac syndrome (dated by TCRdb to the late 2010s). Concerning the study at large: Whether CD8+ T cell activation and differentiation in Susac syndrome was antigen driven was tested using repertoire sequencing. The clonality of the CD8+ T cell repertoire was compared across approximately twelve healthy donors, roughly 14 Susac syndrome patients and under 17 multiple sclerosis patients. Findings and caveats that apply to the study as a whole: The TCR sequencing and HLA analysis was acknowledged to have included a relatively small number of individuals.

High-throughput TCR beta sequencing profiled peripheral blood CD8+ and CD4+ T cells from healthy donors, Susac syndrome patients and multiple sclerosis patients. Multiple sclerosis controls were treatment-naive patients with stable or active relapsing-remitting disease fulfilling revised McDonald criteria. CD8+ TEMRA cells were enriched by FACS, while bulk CD8+ and CD4+ T cells were purified by magnetic negative isolation. Blood was collected in EDTA tubes and processed within 24 hours, with PBMCs isolated through density gradient centrifugation. PBMCs intended for TCR sequencing were cryopreserved in liquid nitrogen and were subsequently thawed in a 37 degrees C water bath. The sorted or isolated CD4+, CD8+ and CD8+ TEMRA cells had a purity of 90% or higher. The germline V gene (reference sequence) specifies MNHEY as CDR1 and SMNVEV as CDR2. V and J are truncated by 8 bases and 8 bases respectively, leaving an intervening sequence of 21 bases. Counted from cysteine to phenylalanine, this CDR3 has 15 amino acids. Solely the CDR3 DNA is kept, with 45 bases framed from the first base.

On this clonotype: This receptor's antigen is unknown. No much larger clone exists at a distance of one base, and base qualities are not known.

RNA was extracted using the RNeasy kit, and about 0.5 to 1 ug of the RNA was reverse transcribed with random hexamers. The immunoSEQ multiplex PCR assay, which covers 54 Vbeta and 13 Jbeta segments, was used to amplify TCR beta CDR3 regions. To correct PCR amplification bias, a synthetic template baseline was used for both primer optimization and computational correction. The paper's data handling went like this. Reads were annotated to V, D and J genes according to IMGT and were analyzed with immunoSEQ Analyzer, with only productive sequences retained. To calculate clonality, Shannon entropy was normalized by log2 of the number of productive unique sequences and then subtracted from one. Public and private clones were assessed among the 100 most prevalent clones of each patient and control. Clones were defined as Susac-specific if absent from the healthy and MS cohorts, from 1052 published viral clones and from other ImmuneACCESS disease sequences. TCRdb redid the processing of the public reads, applying fastp at Q25 and MiXCR, and retained in-frame beta chains. When rows share a CDR3 protein, they turn into one entry using the most common DNA and genes. The V and J calls, along with clone size, are taken from TCRdb and not from the paper's own processing. Present in this sample are about 300,000 distinct CDR3 sequences, 70% to 90% of which were seen just once. The ten largest account for over 0.095% of the sample.

The clonotype originates from a human donor with multiple sclerosis. The chain uses TRBV27 and TRBJ1-4; no D gene can be assigned with confidence. The sample comprised CD8+ T cells from PBMCs. CDR3 region: CASSMAGWSGEKLFF. The DNA sequence is TGTGCCAGCTCCATGGCCGGGTGGTCGGGAGAAAAACTGTTTTTT.